The 28 T cell receptor beta chains in this list originate from one sample, sequenced in a study of T cells in Graves' hyperthyroidism and ophthalmopathy. TCR beta CDR3 regions were amplified from RNA. Initially, a first-round RT-PCR of the TCR CDR3 employed the HTBI primer set. One entry per CDR3 protein, called by TCRdb with MiXCR from the multiplex PCR reads. The data contain a few hundred thousand distinct CDR3 sequences, less than 25% of them singletons. Material for sequencing was blood. All receptors come from a man aged 18 to 30 with Graves' hyperthyroidism.

The CDR3 DNA follows: TGTGCCAGCAGCTCCTGGGTCGAAGACTATGGCTACACCTTC. Protein sequence: CASSSWVEDYGYTF. The chain combines TRBV7-9 with TRBJ1-2; D is uncertain. CDR3 length equals 14 residues. With 4 bases removed from V and 3 bases from J, the gap between germline ends came to 12 bases. Germline values: CDR1 SEHNR, CDR2 FQNEAQ (reference sequence).

In its sample, this clonotype was seen many times. The J gene is TRBJ2-7, the V gene TRBV30, with a possible D match to TRBD1 (6 bases). V lost 5 bases, J lost 6 bases, and 20 bases lay in between. This CDR3 comprises 14 residues. Germline assignment: CDR1 GTSNPN and CDR2 SVGIG (reference sequence). The CDR3 DNA follows: TGTGCCTGGTCTGTCCGGACAGTCACTGGCGAGCAGTACTTC. This sequence encodes CAWSVRTVTGEQYF.

This clonotype was seen just once. CDR3 sequence (DNA): TGTGCCACCGGAGCTAGCGGGGGGGATCCCGGGGAGCTGTTTTTT. This codes for CATGASGGDPGELFF. The V gene is TRBV15, the J gene TRBJ2-2, with 12 nucleotides matching TRBD2. Germline CDR1 LNHNV, CDR2 YYDKDF (reference sequence). The CDR3 consists of 15 residues. Trimming removed 8 bases from V and 6 bases from J; junction bases left unmatched: 7.

There are many counts of this clonotype. The gene calls are TRBV6-1 and TRBJ2-7; TRBD1 agrees at 9 bases. The V gene's germline CDR1 is MNHNS and CDR2 SASEGT. This CDR3 comprises 15 residues. Trimming at V came to 6 bases and at J to 3 bases, leaving 9 bases not matched to a gene. In DNA form, the CDR3 reads TGTGCCAGCAGAGAACACCGGGACAGGGACTACGAGCAGTACTTC. Translating it yields CASREHRDRDYEQYF.

This clonotype was counted many times. The chain joins TRBV12-3 or TRBV12-4 to TRBJ1-5; tentative D call: TRBD1 (5 bases). V was trimmed by 7 bases and J by 7 bases, leaving 14 bases between them. CDR3 length: 13 residues. CDR3 protein: CASTSGRVQPQHF. The CDR3 DNA reads as TGTGCCAGCACCTCCGGCAGGGTGCAGCCCCAGCATTTT.

The sample holds many counts of this clonotype. The genes are TRBV6-5 and TRBJ2-7, with a weak D call TRBD1 (6 bases). Germline lookup yields CDR1 MNHEY and CDR2 SVGAGI. The CDR3 spans 15 residues. V was shortened by 0 bases and J by 3 bases, with 12 bases between the two germline ends. The CDR3 spells CASSYSVPGDYEQYF. The CDR3 DNA is TGTGCCAGCAGTTACTCGGTGCCAGGGGACTACGAGCAGTACTTC.

This clonotype has ten or more counts. This rearrangement joins TRBV11-2 to TRBJ2-5; tentative D call: TRBD2 (5 bases). CDR3 length: 15 amino acids. Between the trimmed V and J ends, which lost 1 base and 4 bases, there was a span of 13 bases. The germline gives CDR1 SGHAT, CDR2 FQNNGV. The CDR3 loop is CASSLGRFGGETQYF. The CDR3 nucleotides are TGTGCCAGCAGCTTAGGTCGGTTTGGAGGAGAGACCCAGTACTTC.

In this sample, this clonotype turned up many times. The rearrangement uses TRBV12-5 and TRBJ1-1; D gene ambiguous. The V gene's germline CDR1 is LGHNT and CDR2 FRNRAP. This CDR3 spans 16 amino acids. V was clipped by 1 base and J by 4 bases, with 16 bases between them. The CDR3 loop is CASGLGGVLGGTEAFF. CDR3 bases: TGTGCTAGTGGTTTGGGTGGGGTCCTCGGTGGCACTGAAGCTTTCTTT.

This clonotype was counted many times. The genes are TRBV12-3 or TRBV12-4 and TRBJ1-1, with 7 bases matching TRBD1. The junction had 9 bases not matched to a gene; V was cut back by 9 bases and J by 11 bases. CDR3 length: 11 amino acids. The CDR3 reads CASTQGREAFF. The CDR3 DNA follows: TGTGCCAGTACACAGGGGCGGGAGGCTTTCTTT.

This clonotype appeared many times. In DNA form, the CDR3 reads TGTGCCAGCAGTCCCATGACTCAGGGACGGGAGACCCAGTACTTC. This gives the protein CASSPMTQGRETQYF. The chain employs TRBV6-5 and TRBJ2-5; either TRBD1 or TRBD2 may fit D (5 bases each). This CDR3 is 15 amino acids long. Trimming left V 5 bases short and J 5 bases short, with 18 bases between. Germline lookup yields CDR1 MNHEY and CDR2 SVGAGI.

In its sample, this clonotype was seen a few times. The V gene is TRBV5-1, the J gene TRBJ1-6; 10 nucleotides agree with TRBD1. The trim removed 4 bases at V and 1 base at J, leaving 8 bases unmatched. The CDR3 runs 18 residues. Germline values: CDR1 SGHRS, CDR2 YFSETQ. The CDR3 is CASSGSDRGVSYNSPLHF. CDR3 nucleotides: TGCGCCAGCAGCGGATCGGACAGGGGGGTATCCTATAATTCACCCCTCCACTTT.

At least ten counts were recorded for this clonotype. This sequence joins TRBV20-1 and TRBJ1-5; possible D gene TRBD1, 6 bases. This CDR3 is 16 amino acids long. V lost 2 bases, J lost 3 bases, and 17 bases lay in between. Germline V gene sequence: CDR1 DFQATT, CDR2 SNEGSKA (reference sequence). CDR3 in DNA: TGCAGTGCTAGACAATTTAGTGGGACAATCAATCAGCCCCAGCATTTT. It translates to CSARQFSGTINQPQHF.

This clonotype was found many times. The chain employs TRBV20-1 and TRBJ2-7; 7 bases align to TRBD1. V was clipped by 3 bases and J by 3 bases; unmatched bases: 5. The length of the CDR3 is 13 residues. Germline CDR1 is DFQATT and CDR2 is SNEGSKA (reference sequence). This CDR3 is CSARADRDYEQYF. CDR3 DNA sequence: TGCAGTGCTAGGGCCGACAGGGACTACGAGCAGTACTTC.

This clonotype was seen a handful of times. The rearrangement links TRBV11-2 to TRBJ1-1, with TRBD1 matching 7 bases. The junction had 9 bases not matched to a gene; V was cut back by 7 bases and J by 7 bases. CDR3 length: 13 residues. Germline CDR1 reads SGHAT; CDR2 reads FQNNGV. The chain's CDR3 is CASTRDRPNEAFF. CDR3 bases: TGTGCCAGCACCCGGGACAGACCAAATGAAGCTTTCTTT.

This clonotype occurred a few times. The J gene is TRBJ2-5, the V gene TRBV20-1; no definite D call. CDR3 length equals 14 residues. In germline, CDR1 is DFQATT, CDR2 SNEGSKA (reference sequence). Trimming left V 0 bases short and J 4 bases short, with 12 bases between. The CDR3 sequence: CSARDPRAGETQYF. The CDR3 DNA reads TGCAGTGCTAGAGATCCCAGAGCTGGAGAGACCCAGTACTTC.

This clonotype was detected a few times. The CDR3: CASTKGGVIGSGANVLTF. The CDR3 DNA sequence: TGTGCCAGCACCAAAGGGGGGGTGATCGGCTCTGGGGCCAACGTCCTGACTTTC. The chain uses TRBV9 and TRBJ2-6; the D gene is possibly TRBD2 (7 bases). Trimming stripped 6 bases from V and 0 bases from J, with 19 bases between. The CDR3 loop spans 18 amino acids. Per the germline V gene, CDR1 is SGDLS and CDR2 is YYNGEE.

This clonotype was observed at least ten times. The chain links TRBV6-1 to TRBJ1-5; D is ambiguous. CDR1 and CDR2 (germline): MNHNS, SASEGT. This CDR3 has 13 amino acids. V lost 7 bases to trimming and J lost 0 bases, with 7 bases between them. Here the CDR3 reads CASTGGSNQPQHF. Here the CDR3 DNA reads TGTGCCAGCACTGGCGGTAGCAATCAGCCCCAGCATTTT.

This clonotype was seen repeatedly, ten times or more. V and J are TRBV6-1 and TRBJ2-4; 12 bases align to TRBD2. The CDR3 is 17 residues long. The V and J ends lost 6 bases and 1 base, in that order; junction bases with no gene match: 7. The germline gives CDR1 MNHNS, CDR2 SASEGT. As DNA, the CDR3 is TGTGCCAGCAGACCTACTAGCGGGGGGTACGCCAAAAACATTCAGTACTTC. This encodes CASRPTSGGYAKNIQYF.

This clonotype has at least ten counts. The genes are TRBV28 and TRBJ2-7, with 8 positions matching TRBD2. The V and J ends lost 7 bases and 0 bases, in that order; junction bases with no gene match: 8. Germline values: CDR1 MDHEN, CDR2 SYDVKM. This CDR3 region has 15 residues. The CDR3 nucleotides read TGTGCCAGCACTGACAGCGGGGGCCTCTCCTACGAGCAGTACTTC. Protein sequence: CASTDSGGLSYEQYF.

This clonotype was counted many times. V is TRBV2 and J is TRBJ2-2; 8 nucleotides agree with TRBD1. The J segment lost 5 bases and the V segment lost 6 bases, leaving 17 bases of the junction unmatched. The germline CDR1 and CDR2 sequences are SNHLY and FYNNEI. The CDR3 covers 18 residues. The CDR3 reads CASSDPLKDRARTGELFF. The CDR3 DNA reads as TGTGCCAGCAGCGACCCACTAAAGGACAGGGCTCGGACCGGGGAGCTGTTTTTT.

This clonotype has at least ten counts. V usage is TRBV29-1 and J usage is TRBJ1-2, with D unresolved. Trimming shortened V by 1 base and J by 4 bases, and 13 bases separated the two germline ends. Germline values: CDR1 SQVTM, CDR2 ANQGSEA. This CDR3 is built from 14 residues. The CDR3 is CSVEGFQQIYGYTF. The CDR3 DNA reads as TGCAGCGTTGAAGGCTTCCAGCAGATCTATGGCTACACCTTC.

The table lists this clonotype with many counts. Sequence at one end of the junction differs from germline and may be a read error. This chain connects TRBV11-2 to TRBJ1-1; 8 bases fit TRBD1. This CDR3 contains 13 residues. The germline V gene has CDR1 SGHAT and CDR2 FQNNGV. The CDR3 DNA reads TGTGCCAGCAGCGCCCCGGACAGGGCTGAAGCCTTCTTT. Translation: CASSAPDRAEAFF. Full variable domain (missing parts from reference TRBV11-2 and TRBJ1-1): EAGVAQSPRYKIIEKRQSVAFWCNPISGHATLYWYQQILGQGPKLLIQFQNNGVVDDSQLPKDRFSAERLKGVDSTLKIQPAKLEDSAVYLCASSAPDRAEAFFGQGTRLTVV.

This clonotype was detected many times. The chain couples TRBV28 to TRBJ1-1; the D gene is possibly TRBD1 (5 bases). This CDR3 region has 13 residues. The V and J ends lost 6 bases and 7 bases respectively, with 15 bases between them. The germline V gene has CDR1 MDHEN and CDR2 SYDVKM. The CDR3 DNA sequence: TGTGCCAGCAGAGGTGGAGGGGCTAGTGAAGCTTTCTTT. Protein sequence: CASRGGGASEAFF.

This chain uses TRBV12-3 or TRBV12-4 with TRBJ1-1; 8 bases align to TRBD1. V lost 7 bases to trimming and J lost 5 bases; unmatched junction nucleotides: 12. The CDR3 sequence is 15 residues long. The CDR3 region is CASTRTGNSRTEAFF. DNA of the CDR3: TGTGCCAGCACCAGGACAGGGAATTCGAGGACTGAAGCTTTCTTT.

There are a few counts of this clonotype. The rearrangement uses TRBV2 and TRBJ2-5, with D perhaps TRBD2 (6 bases). Trimming removed 9 bases at V and 4 bases at J, with 12 bases between. CDR3 length: 12 residues. From germline, CDR1 is SNHLY and CDR2 FYNNEI. This CDR3 is CASGAGLETQYF. The CDR3 DNA is TGTGCCAGTGGGGCGGGGTTAGAGACCCAGTACTTC.

This clonotype has more than one count but fewer than ten. The chain carries TRBV20-1 and TRBJ2-1; TRBD1 is a possible D gene (6 bases). The CDR3 loop spans 16 amino acids. V lost 1 base and J lost 2, with 15 bases in between. Germline V lookup: CDR1 DFQATT, CDR2 SNEGSKA (reference sequence). The CDR3 DNA follows: TGCAGTGCTAGAGCACAGGGATTTAGTACCTACAATGAGCAGTTCTTC. Amino acid sequence: CSARAQGFSTYNEQFF.

This clonotype was counted a few times. The CDR3 nucleotides read TGTGCCAGCAGTGAGGGCTTGAGGAACATTCAGTACTTC. This sequence encodes CASSEGLRNIQYF. The chain has TRBV6-1 and TRBJ2-4, with D unclear. CDR1 and CDR2 from the germline V gene are MNHNS and SASEGT. Trimming took off 3 bases at V and 7 bases at J, with 10 bases between the two ends. The length of the CDR3 is 13 residues.

This clonotype was observed a few times. This chain joins TRBV6-1 and TRBJ1-2, with 7 bases lining up with TRBD1. V lost 6 bases to trimming and J lost 2 bases; unmatched junction nucleotides: 6. CDR1 and CDR2 from the germline V gene are MNHNS and SASEGT. The CDR3 contains 14 residues. CDR3 residues: CASSEQGPNYGYTF. CDR3 nucleotides: TGTGCCAGCAGCGAACAGGGGCCGAACTATGGCTACACCTTC.